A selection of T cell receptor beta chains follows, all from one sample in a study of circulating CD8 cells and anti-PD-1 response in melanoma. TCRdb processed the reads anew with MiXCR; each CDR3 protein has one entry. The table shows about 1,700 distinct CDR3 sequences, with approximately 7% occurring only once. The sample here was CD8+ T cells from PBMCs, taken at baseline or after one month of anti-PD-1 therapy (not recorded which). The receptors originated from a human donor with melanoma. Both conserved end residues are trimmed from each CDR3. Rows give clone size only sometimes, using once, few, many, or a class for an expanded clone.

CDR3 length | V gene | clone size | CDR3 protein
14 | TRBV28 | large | ASRVSGTLNTGELF
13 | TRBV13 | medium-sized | ASSLTGTKAGELF
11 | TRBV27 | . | ASSFRNNNQAF
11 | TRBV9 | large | ASSVGFPNEQF
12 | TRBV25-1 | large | AVSWASGTSEQF
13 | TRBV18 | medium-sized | ASSSFQGPDEKLF
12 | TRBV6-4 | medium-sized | ASSDSWESDEQY
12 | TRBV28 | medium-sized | ASRTSGRIDTQY
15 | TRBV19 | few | ATSTLAGRIANQPQH
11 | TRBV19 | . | ASSKDVTYEQY
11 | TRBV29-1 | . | SVGPSGFYEQY
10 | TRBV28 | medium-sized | ASRDPNYEQY
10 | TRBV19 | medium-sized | ASTLGGTEAF
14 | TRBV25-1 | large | ASSEYSGMDTGELF